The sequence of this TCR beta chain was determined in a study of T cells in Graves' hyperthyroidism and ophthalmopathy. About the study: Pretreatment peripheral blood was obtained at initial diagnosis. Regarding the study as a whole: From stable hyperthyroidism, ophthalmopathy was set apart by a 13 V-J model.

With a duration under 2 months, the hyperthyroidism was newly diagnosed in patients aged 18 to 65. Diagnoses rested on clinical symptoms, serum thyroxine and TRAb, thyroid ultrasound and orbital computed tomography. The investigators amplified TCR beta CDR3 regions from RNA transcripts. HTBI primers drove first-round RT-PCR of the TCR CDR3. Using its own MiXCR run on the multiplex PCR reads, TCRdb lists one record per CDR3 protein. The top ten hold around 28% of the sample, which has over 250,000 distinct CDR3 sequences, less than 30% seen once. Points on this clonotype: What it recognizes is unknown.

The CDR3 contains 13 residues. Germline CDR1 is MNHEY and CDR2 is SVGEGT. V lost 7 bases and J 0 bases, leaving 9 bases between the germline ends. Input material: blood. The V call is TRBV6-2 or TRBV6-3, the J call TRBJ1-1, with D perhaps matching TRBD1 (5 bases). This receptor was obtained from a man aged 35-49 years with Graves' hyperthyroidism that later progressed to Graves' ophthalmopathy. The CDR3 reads CASTWGVNTEAFF. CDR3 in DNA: TGTGCCAGCACCTGGGGGGTGAACACTGAAGCTTTCTTT.